These 5 T cell receptor beta chains share one sample of origin, sequenced in a study of T cell repertoires in cytomegalovirus infection. These TCRs are of unknown antigen specificity. TCRdb analysed the reads with MiXCR anew, one entry per CDR3 protein. The sample shows hundreds of thousands of distinct CDR3 sequences, approximately 33% of them seen only once. The source material was cultured CD8+ T cells from PBMCs, sampled from culture after CMV antigen stimulation. All receptors derive from a human donor in good health (CMV status not recorded). Some clones in this sample may be carry-over from other donors' samples.

V and J are TRBV19 and TRBJ2-4; D remains unclear. Trimming left V 1 base short and J 6 bases short, with 10 bases between. This CDR3 is 14 amino acids long. From germline, CDR1 is LNHDA and CDR2 SQIVND (reference sequence). The CDR3 DNA reads TGTGCCAGTAGTATAGGGCAGGCCCTAAACATTCAGTACTTC. Translating gives CASSIGQALNIQYF.

This clonotype was observed a handful of times. The CDR3 region has the DNA TGTGCCAGCAGCTCACGGACCTCTACGATGAATGAGCAGTTCTTC. It yields the protein CASSSRTSTMNEQFF. This chain joins TRBV9 and TRBJ2-1; no definite D call. The germline CDR1 and CDR2 sequences are SGDLS and YYNGEE. The CDR3 loop spans 15 amino acids. V shed 4 bases and J shed 7 bases, with 18 bases lying between them. The variable domain in full, with the rest retrieved from reference TRBV9 and TRBJ2-1, is DSGVTQTPKHLITATGQRVTLRCSPRSGDLSVYWYQQSLDQGLQFLIQYYNGEERAKGNILERFSAQQFPDLHSELNLSSLELGDSALYFCASSSRTSTMNEQFFGPGTRLTVL.

This chain links TRBV7-9 with TRBJ2-6; D is uncertain. The CDR3 is 15 amino acids. CDR1 and CDR2 (germline): SEHNR, FQNEAQ (reference sequence). The V and J ends lost 1 base and 3 bases respectively, with 7 bases between them. CDR3 sequence: CASSLVRDGANVLTF. DNA of the CDR3: TGTGCCAGCAGCTTAGTTAGGGATGGGGCCAACGTCCTGACTTTC.

This clonotype showed up many times. The V gene is TRBV12-5, the J gene TRBJ2-1; D call uncertain. There are 14 residues in the CDR3. Germline CDR1 LGHNT, CDR2 FRNRAP. Trimming removed 3 bases at V and 3 bases at J, with 9 bases between. In nucleotides, the CDR3 is TGTGCTAGTGGTTTCTTGCCGATCTACAATGAGCAGTTCTTC. Encoded protein: CASGFLPIYNEQFF.

The V gene is TRBV4-2, the J gene TRBJ2-3; a weak D match, TRBD2 (6 bases). The CDR3 is 17 amino acids. The germline CDR1 and CDR2 sequences are LGHNA and YNFKEQ. V shed 2 bases and J shed 2 bases, with 17 bases lying between them. The CDR3 nucleotides are TGTGCCAGCAGCCAACACCTTCTAGCGCAAGTCACAGATACGCAGTATTTT. Translated: CASSQHLLAQVTDTQYF.